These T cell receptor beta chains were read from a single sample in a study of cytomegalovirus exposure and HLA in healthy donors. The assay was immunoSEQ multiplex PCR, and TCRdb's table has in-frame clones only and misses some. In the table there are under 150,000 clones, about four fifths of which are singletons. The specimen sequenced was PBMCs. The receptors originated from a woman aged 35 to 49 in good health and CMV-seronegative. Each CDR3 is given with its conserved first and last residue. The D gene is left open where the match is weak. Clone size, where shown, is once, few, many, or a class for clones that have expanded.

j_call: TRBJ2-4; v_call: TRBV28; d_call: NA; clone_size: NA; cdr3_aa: CASNPDTQKNIQYF
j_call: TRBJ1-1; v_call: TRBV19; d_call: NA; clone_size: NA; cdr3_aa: CASSIQGQGGTEAFF
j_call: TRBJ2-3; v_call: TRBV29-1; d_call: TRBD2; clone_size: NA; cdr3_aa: CSVAGTSGSSDTQYF
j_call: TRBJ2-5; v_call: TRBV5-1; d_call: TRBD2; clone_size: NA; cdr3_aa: CASSLRLAGVQETQYF
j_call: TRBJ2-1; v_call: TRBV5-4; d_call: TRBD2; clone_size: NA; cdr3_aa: CASSLELAGGGEQFF
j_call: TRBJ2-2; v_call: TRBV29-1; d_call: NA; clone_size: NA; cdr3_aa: CSVGRDTGELFF
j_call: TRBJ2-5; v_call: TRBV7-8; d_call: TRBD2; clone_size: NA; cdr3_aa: CASSERGRAETQYF
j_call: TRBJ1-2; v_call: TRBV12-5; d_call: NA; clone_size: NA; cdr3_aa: CASGLGPANYGYTF
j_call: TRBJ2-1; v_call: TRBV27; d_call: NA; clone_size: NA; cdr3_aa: CASSLSLKREQFF
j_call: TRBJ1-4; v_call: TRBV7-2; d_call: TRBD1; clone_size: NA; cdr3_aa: CASSLGDRTNEKLFF
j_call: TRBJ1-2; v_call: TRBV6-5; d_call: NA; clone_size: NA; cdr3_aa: CASTPGGYGYTF
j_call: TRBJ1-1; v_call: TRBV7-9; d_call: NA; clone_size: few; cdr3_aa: CASSFFGPQNTEAFF
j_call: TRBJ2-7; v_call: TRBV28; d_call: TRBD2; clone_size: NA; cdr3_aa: CASSSPGTIYSYEQYF
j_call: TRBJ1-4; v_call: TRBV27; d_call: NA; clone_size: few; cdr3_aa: CASSPGKRRLFF
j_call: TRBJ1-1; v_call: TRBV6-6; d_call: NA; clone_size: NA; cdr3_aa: CASSDNLNTEAFF
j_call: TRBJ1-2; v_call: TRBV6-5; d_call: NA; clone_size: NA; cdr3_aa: CASSYSKLGNYGYTF
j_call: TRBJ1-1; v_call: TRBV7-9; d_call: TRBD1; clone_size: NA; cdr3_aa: CASSWDRGLAEAFF
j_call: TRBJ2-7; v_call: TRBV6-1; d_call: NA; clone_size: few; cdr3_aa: CASRLRSLAGYEQYF
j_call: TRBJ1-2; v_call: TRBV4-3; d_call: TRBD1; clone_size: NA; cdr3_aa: CASSPGQDPFYGYTF
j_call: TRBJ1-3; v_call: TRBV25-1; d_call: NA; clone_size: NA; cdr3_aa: CASSEDSGNTIYF
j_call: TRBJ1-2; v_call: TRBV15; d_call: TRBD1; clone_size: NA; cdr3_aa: CATSRTGGNGYTF
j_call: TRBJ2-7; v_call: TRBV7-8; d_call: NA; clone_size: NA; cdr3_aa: CASSDSRAGSSYEQYF
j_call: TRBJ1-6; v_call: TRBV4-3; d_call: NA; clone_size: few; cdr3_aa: CASSQEPGLGNSPLHF
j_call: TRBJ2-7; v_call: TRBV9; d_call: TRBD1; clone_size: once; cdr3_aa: CASSEGTGGEQYF
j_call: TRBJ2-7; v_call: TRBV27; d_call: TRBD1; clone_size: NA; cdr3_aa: CASSSTLPASTGIAYEQYF
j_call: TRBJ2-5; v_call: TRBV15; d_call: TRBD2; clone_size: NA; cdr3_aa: CATSRTRTLAGGETQYF
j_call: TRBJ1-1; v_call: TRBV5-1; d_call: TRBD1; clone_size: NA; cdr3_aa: CASSPGTGTGGAPGAFF
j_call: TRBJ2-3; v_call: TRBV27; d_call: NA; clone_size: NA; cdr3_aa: CASSPSPSGSTDTQYF
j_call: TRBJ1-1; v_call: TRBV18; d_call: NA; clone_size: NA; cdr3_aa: CASSPQGSSTEAFF